The 10 T cell receptor beta chains below all came from one sample that was sequenced in a study of OX40 agonist ivuxolimab in advanced cancers. The method was immunoSEQ multiplex PCR; TCRdb's version includes in-frame clones alone and lacks a portion of them. The sample consists of tens of thousands of clones, around four fifths of them appearing once. Sequenced material: CD4+ or CD8+ T cells sorted from blood, taken in a trial of the OX40 agonist ivuxolimab. The receptors were gathered from an adult with an advanced solid tumor such as melanoma, head and neck, liver or kidney cancer.

The CDR3 loop reads CASEGGGTEAFF. The CDR3 coding sequence is TGTGCCAGCGAGGGAGGAGGAACTGAAGCTTTCTTT. The chain has TRBV6-5 and TRBJ1-1; D is uncertain. CDR3 length: 12 residues. V lost 8 bases and J lost 5, with 12 bases in between. Per the germline V gene, CDR1 is MNHEY and CDR2 is SVGAGI.

This chain links TRBV19 with TRBJ1-1; no clear D gene. V lost 3 bases, J lost 2 bases, and 10 bases lay in between. Germline CDR1 reads LNHDA; CDR2 reads SQIVND (reference sequence). This CDR3 spans 14 amino acids. This CDR3 is CASSIHGLNTEAFF. In nucleotides, the CDR3 is TGTGCCAGTAGTATTCACGGCCTCAACACTGAAGCTTTCTTT.

This CDR3 reads CASSMGQVAFF. In DNA form, the CDR3 reads TGTGCCAGTAGTATGGGACAGGTAGCTTTCTTT. The chain employs TRBV19 and TRBJ1-1, with 8 bases fitting TRBD1. J lost 10 bases, V lost 3 bases, and 1 base had no gene match. The CDR3 contains 11 residues. The germline V gene has CDR1 LNHDA and CDR2 SQIVND (reference sequence).

The rearrangement uses TRBV5-1 and TRBJ1-2; TRBD1 matches 8 bases. Germline CDR1 is SGHRS and CDR2 is YFSETQ. This CDR3 region has 15 residues. Trimming at V came to 3 bases and at J to 1 base, leaving 5 bases not matched to a gene. The CDR3, as DNA: TGCGCCAGCAGCTGGACAGGGCGAGATAACTATGGCTACACCTTC. Its translation: CASSWTGRDNYGYTF.

J is TRBJ1-1 and V is TRBV28; D remains ambiguous. Trimming removed 3 bases from V and 1 base from J, with 12 bases in between. CDR1 MDHEN and CDR2 SYDVKM come from the germline V gene. This CDR3 comprises 15 residues. CDR3 protein: CASSFLVSWNTEAFF. DNA for the CDR3: TGTGCCAGCAGTTTTTTGGTCTCATGGAACACTGAAGCTTTCTTT. The full variable domain, with the rest looked up from reference TRBV28 and TRBJ1-1, is DVKVTQSSRYLVKRTGEKVFLECVQDMDHENMFWYRQDPGLGLRLIYFSYDVKMKEKGDIPEGYSVSREKKERFSLILESASTNQTSMYLCASSFLVSWNTEAFFGQGTRLTVV.

The chain employs TRBV7-6 and TRBJ2-4, with D perhaps matching TRBD1 or TRBD2 (5 bases each). The CDR3 is 19 residues long. Germline loops: CDR1 SGHVS, CDR2 FNYEAQ. V was trimmed by 1 base and J by 0 bases, leaving 19 bases between them. The CDR3: CASSLGGRGAHLAKNIQYF. The CDR3 DNA follows: TGTGCCAGCAGCTTAGGCGGACGAGGGGCTCATCTAGCCAAAAACATTCAGTACTTC.

The chain carries TRBV6-1 and TRBJ1-2; D call uncertain. V was pared by 8 bases and J by 4 bases, with 8 bases between. Germline V gene lookup returns CDR1 MNHNS and CDR2 SASEGT. The CDR3 consists of 11 residues. The chain's CDR3 is CASEGVYGYTF. The CDR3 DNA reads TGTGCCAGCGAGGGAGTCTATGGCTACACCTTC.

This clone was recorded only once. The chain links TRBV30 to TRBJ1-4, with D unresolved. This CDR3 spans 14 amino acids. V dropped 0 bases and J dropped 4 bases, with 9 bases sitting between them. Per germline, CDR1 GTSNPN and CDR2 SVGIG (reference sequence). The CDR3 loop reads CAWSVLEINEKLFF. DNA for the CDR3: TGTGCCTGGAGTGTCTTGGAAATTAATGAAAAACTGTTTTTT.

The chain carries TRBV19 and TRBJ2-7; TRBD1 aligns across 7 bases. Germline values: CDR1 LNHDA, CDR2 SQIVND (reference sequence). This CDR3 region has 13 residues. V gave up 7 bases and J gave up 3 bases; unmatched junction bases: 6. Here the CDR3 reads CASTPTGSYEQYF. The CDR3 DNA sequence: TGTGCCAGTACCCCGACAGGGAGCTACGAGCAGTACTTC. The full variable domain, with the rest looked up from reference TRBV19 and TRBJ2-7, is DGGITQSPKYLFRKEGQNVTLSCEQNLNHDAMYWYRQDPGQGLRLIYYSQIVNDFQKGDIAEGYSVSREKKESFPLTVTSAQKNPTAFYLCASTPTGSYEQYFGPGTRLTVT.

The J gene is TRBJ1-1, the V gene TRBV9; no firm D call. The CDR3 is 12 amino acids. The V end was cut by 7 bases, the J end by 8 bases, with 15 bases between. The germline CDR1 and CDR2 sequences are SGDLS and YYNGEE. The CDR3 spells CASGSSWAEAFF. In DNA, the CDR3 is TGTGCCAGCGGATCCTCTTGGGCAGAAGCTTTCTTT.